The 5 T cell receptor beta chains presented below share a single source sample, sequenced in a study of blood T cell repertoires in COVID-19. Only in-frame clones appear in the TCRdb table, and some are missing; sequencing was by immunoSEQ multiplex PCR. The table includes roughly 36,000 clones, roughly 84% detected once. Sequences were obtained from peripheral blood. The receptors here all came from a human donor in a cohort sampled during active COVID-19.

V is TRBV18 and J is TRBJ1-5; 10 bases are shared with TRBD1. Germline V gene lookup returns CDR1 KGHSH and CDR2 LQKENI. The CDR3 spans 17 residues. J was trimmed by 1 base and V by 3 bases; bases with no gene match: 6. CDR3 protein: CASSPTGGGLSNQPQHF. The CDR3 nucleotides are TGTGCCAGCTCACCGACAGGGGGCGGATTGAGCAATCAGCCCCAGCATTTT.

The chain employs TRBV9 and TRBJ2-7; 7 bases align to TRBD1. Trimming took 4 bases from V and 7 from J; bases not matched to a gene: 14. This CDR3 region has 15 residues. Per the germline V gene, CDR1 is SGDLS and CDR2 is YYNGEE. The CDR3 loop is CASSFSDRAPREQYF. The CDR3, as DNA: TGTGCCAGCAGCTTTTCAGACAGGGCCCCTAGAGAGCAGTACTTC.

This clone was counted between two and nine times. The rearrangement links TRBV15 to TRBJ1-1; D is unclear. Germline V gives CDR1 LNHNV, CDR2 YYDKDF (reference sequence). The length of the CDR3 is 16 residues. The V end was cut by 2 bases, the J end by 1 base, with 14 bases between. This CDR3 reads CATSRYGLGRNTEAFF. CDR3 DNA sequence: TGTGCCACCAGCAGATACGGACTTGGGAGGAACACTGAAGCTTTCTTT.

The V call is TRBV19, the J call TRBJ2-5, with D tentatively TRBD2 (5 bases). V was clipped by 6 bases and J by 3 bases, with 17 bases between them. The CDR3 runs 15 residues. Germline CDR1 reads LNHDA; CDR2 reads SQIVND (reference sequence). The CDR3 nucleotides are TGTGCCAGTAGGTCCTTTGGAGGAAGAGAAGAGACCCAGTACTTC. Translating it yields CASRSFGGREETQYF.

The V call is TRBV29-1, the J call TRBJ2-2, with 8 positions matching TRBD1. The V segment lost 0 bases and the J segment 6 bases; nucleotides outside the gene matches: 9. The germline V gene encodes CDR1 SQVTM and CDR2 ANQGSEA. The CDR3 is 16 amino acids. The chain's CDR3 is CSVEDRTGQLAGELFF. CDR3 sequence (DNA): TGCAGCGTTGAAGATAGGACAGGGCAGCTCGCCGGGGAGCTGTTTTTT.